This section outlines one TCR beta chain sequence together with its context. Its antigen is undetermined. Clones were sequenced by immunoSEQ multiplex PCR, and TCRdb holds only the in-frame ones, with some missing. The sample carries approximately 330,000 clones, 80% recorded once. This entry belongs to a study of cytotoxic CD8 clonotypes in ibrutinib-treated CLL. Study-wide context: The subjects consisted of 11 to 12 relapsed/refractory and more than 14 treatment-naive individuals, with fewer than 18 IGHV unmutated. Across samples, productive templates numbered 255,043 and productive rearrangements reached some 94,000 on average. Study-level points and caveats: Sampling schedules were unmatched across sustained-remission and progressing patients. Clonality measured at baseline exceeded age-matched healthy donors, tracking circulating CD8+ T-cell counts.

This TCR derives from a human donor with chronic lymphocytic leukemia. Here the sequenced sample was PBMCs, taken before ibrutinib treatment.

This CDR3 is CASSPTGVNEQFF. The CDR3 nucleotides read TGTGCCAGCAGCCCCACGGGAGTGAATGAGCAGTTCTTC. The chain uses TRBV7-9 and TRBJ2-1; D is possibly TRBD2 (6 bases). From germline, CDR1 is SEHNR and CDR2 FQNEAQ (reference sequence). V shed 5 bases and J shed 7 bases, with 12 bases lying between them. The CDR3 runs to 13 residues.